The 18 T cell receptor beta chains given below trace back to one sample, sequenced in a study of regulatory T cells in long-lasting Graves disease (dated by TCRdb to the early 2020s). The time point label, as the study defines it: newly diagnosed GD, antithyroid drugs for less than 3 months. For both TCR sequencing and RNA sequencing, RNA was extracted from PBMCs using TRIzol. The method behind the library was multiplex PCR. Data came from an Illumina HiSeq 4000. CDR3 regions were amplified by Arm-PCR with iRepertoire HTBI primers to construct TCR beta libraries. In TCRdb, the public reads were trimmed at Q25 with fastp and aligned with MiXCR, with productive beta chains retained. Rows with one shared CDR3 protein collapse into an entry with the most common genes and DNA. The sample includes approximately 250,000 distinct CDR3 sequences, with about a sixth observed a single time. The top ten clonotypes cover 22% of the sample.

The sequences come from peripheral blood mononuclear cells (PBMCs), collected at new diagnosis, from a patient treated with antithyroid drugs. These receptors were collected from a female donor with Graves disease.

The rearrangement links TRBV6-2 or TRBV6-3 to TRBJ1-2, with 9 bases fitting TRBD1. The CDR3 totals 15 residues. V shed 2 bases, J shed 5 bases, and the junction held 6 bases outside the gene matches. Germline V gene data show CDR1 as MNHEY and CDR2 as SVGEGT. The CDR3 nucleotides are TGTGCCAGCAGTTACCGCCGGACAGGGGTATATGGCTACACCTTC. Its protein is CASSYRRTGVYGYTF.

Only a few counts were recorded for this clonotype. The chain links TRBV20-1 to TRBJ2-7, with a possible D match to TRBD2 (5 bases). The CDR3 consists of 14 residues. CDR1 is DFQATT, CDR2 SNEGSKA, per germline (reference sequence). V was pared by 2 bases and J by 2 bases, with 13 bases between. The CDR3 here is CSARSRKRAYEQYF. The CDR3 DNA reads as TGCAGTGCTAGATCCAGGAAGAGGGCCTACGAGCAGTACTTC.

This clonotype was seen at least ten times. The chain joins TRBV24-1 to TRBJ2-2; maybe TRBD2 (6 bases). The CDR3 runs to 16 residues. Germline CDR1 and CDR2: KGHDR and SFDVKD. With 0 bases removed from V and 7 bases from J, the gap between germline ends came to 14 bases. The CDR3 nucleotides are TGTGCCACCAGTGATTTGGGAGGGATGACCGGCGGGGAGCTGTTTTTT. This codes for CATSDLGGMTGGELFF.

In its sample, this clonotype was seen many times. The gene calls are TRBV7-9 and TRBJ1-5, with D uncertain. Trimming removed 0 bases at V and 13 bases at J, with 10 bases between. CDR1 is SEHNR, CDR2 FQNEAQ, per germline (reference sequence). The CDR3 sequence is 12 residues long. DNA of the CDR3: TGTGCCAGCAGCTTAGCCGAGACGGCGCAGCATTTT. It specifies CASSLAETAQHF.

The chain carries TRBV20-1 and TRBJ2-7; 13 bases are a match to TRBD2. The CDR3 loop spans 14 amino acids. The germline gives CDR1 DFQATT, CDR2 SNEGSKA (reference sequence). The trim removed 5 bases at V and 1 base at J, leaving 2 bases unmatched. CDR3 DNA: TGCAGTGCTGGACTAGCGGGAGTGTCCTACGAGCAGTACTTC. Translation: CSAGLAGVSYEQYF.

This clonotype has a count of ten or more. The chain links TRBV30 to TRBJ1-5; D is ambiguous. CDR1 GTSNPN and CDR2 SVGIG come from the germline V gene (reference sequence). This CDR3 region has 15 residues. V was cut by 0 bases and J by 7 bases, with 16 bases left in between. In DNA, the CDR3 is TGTGCCTGGAGTGTCGAATTTTTGGGCGGACAGCCCCAGCATTTT. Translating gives CAWSVEFLGGQPQHF. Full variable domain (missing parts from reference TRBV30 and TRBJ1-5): SQTIHQWPATLVQPVGSPLSLECTVEGTSNPNLYWYRQAAGRGLQLLFYSVGIGQISSEVPQNLSASRPQDRQFILSSKKLLLSDSGFYLCAWSVEFLGGQPQHFGDGTRLSIL.

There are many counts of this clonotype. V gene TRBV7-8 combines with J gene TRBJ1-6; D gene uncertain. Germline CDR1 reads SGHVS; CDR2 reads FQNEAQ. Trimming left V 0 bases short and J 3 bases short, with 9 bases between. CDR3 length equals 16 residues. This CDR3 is CASSLASTHYNSPLHF. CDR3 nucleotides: TGTGCCAGCAGCTTAGCGAGTACTCACTATAATTCACCCCTCCACTTT. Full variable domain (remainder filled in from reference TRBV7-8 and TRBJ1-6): GAGVSQSPRYKVAKRGQDVALRCDPISGHVSLFWYQQALGQGPEFLTYFQNEAQLDKSGLPSDRFFAERPEGSVSTLKIQRTQQEDSAVYLCASSLASTHYNSPLHFGNGTRLTVT.

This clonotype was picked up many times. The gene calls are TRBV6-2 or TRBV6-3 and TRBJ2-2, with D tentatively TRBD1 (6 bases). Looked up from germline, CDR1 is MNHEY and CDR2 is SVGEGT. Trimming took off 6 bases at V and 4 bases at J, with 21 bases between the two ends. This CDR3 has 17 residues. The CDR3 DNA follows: TGTGCCAGCAGCTACGACAGGAGAGGATCCATCACCGGGGAGCTGTTTTTT. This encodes CASSYDRRGSITGELFF.

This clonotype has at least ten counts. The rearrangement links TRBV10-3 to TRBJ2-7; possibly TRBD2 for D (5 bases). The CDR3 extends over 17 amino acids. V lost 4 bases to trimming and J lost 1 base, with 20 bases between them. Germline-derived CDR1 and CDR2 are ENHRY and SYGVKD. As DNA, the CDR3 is TGTGCCATCAGTGCCAAACTCGGGCCCCGAGGGTCCTACGAGCAGTACTTC. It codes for CAISAKLGPRGSYEQYF.

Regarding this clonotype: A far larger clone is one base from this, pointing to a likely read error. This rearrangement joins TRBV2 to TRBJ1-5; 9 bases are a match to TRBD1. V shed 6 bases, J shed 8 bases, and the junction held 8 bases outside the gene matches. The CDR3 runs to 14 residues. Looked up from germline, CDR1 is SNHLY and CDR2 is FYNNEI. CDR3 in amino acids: CASRRQGGNKPQHF. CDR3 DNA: TGTGCCAGCAGGAGACAGGGGGGAAATAAGCCCCAGCATTTT. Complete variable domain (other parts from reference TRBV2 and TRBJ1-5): EPEVTQTPSHQVTQMGQEVILRCVPISNHLYFYWYRQILGQKVEFLVSFYNNEISEKSEIFDDQFSVERPDGSNFTLKIRSTKLEDSAMYFCASRRQGGNKPQHFGDGTRLSIL.

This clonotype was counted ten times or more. The CDR3 reads CATSDATSGRPVGETQYF. The CDR3 DNA is TGTGCCACCAGTGATGCGACTAGCGGGAGGCCCGTAGGAGAGACCCAGTACTTC. This rearrangement joins TRBV24-1 to TRBJ2-5; TRBD2 matches 13 bases. Trimming took 3 bases from V and 4 from J; bases not matched to a gene: 10. The CDR3 totals 18 residues. Looked up from germline, CDR1 is KGHDR and CDR2 is SFDVKD.

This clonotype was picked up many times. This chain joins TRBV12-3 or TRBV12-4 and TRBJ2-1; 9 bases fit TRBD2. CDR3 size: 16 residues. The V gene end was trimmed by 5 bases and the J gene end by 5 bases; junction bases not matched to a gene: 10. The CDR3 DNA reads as TGTGCCAGCAGTCGTCAGGGAGGCGGGAGGGACAATGAGCAGTTCTTC. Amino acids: CASSRQGGGRDNEQFF.

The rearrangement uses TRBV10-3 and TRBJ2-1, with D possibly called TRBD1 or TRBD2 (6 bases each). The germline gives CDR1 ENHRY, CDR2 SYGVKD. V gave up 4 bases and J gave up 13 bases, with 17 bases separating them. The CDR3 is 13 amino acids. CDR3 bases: TGTGCCATCAGTGCCTCTGGGGGGCGACACCAGTTCTTC. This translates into CAISASGGRHQFF.

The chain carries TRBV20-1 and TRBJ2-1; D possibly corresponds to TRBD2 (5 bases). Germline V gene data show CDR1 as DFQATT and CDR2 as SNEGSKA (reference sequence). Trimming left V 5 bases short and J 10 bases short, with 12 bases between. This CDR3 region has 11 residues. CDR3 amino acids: CSAAADYEQFF. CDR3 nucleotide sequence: TGCAGTGCTGCGGCAGACTACGAGCAGTTCTTC.

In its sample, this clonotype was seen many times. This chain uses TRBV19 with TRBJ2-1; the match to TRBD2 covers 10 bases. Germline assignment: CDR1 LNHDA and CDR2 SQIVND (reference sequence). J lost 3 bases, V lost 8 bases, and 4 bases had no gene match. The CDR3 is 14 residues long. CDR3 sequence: CASSTSGNYNEQFF. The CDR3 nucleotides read TGTGCCAGTTCTACTAGCGGGAACTACAATGAGCAGTTCTTC.

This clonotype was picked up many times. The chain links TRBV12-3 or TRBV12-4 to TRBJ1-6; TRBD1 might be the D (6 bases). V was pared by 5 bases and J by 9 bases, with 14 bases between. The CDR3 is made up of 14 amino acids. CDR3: CASSQTGRFSPLHF. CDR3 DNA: TGTGCCAGCAGTCAAACAGGGCGTTTTTCACCCCTCCACTTT.

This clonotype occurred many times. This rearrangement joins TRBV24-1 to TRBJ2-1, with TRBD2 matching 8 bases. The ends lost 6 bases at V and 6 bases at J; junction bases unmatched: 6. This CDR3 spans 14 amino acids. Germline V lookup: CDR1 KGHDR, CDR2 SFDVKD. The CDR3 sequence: CATSPPSGLNEQFF. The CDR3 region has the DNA TGTGCCACCAGTCCCCCTAGCGGGCTCAATGAGCAGTTCTTC.

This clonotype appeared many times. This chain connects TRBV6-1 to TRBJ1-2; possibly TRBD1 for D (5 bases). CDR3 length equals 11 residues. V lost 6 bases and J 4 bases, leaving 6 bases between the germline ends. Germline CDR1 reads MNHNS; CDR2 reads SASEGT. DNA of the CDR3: TGTGCCAGCAGGGACATCTATGGCTACACCTTC. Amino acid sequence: CASRDIYGYTF.